These 21 T cell receptor beta chains came from one sample sequenced in a study of T cell responses to AZD1222 COVID-19 vaccine. TCRdb's copy holds only in-frame clones and misses some; the assay was immunoSEQ multiplex PCR. The sample shows roughly 92,000 clones, 90% of them seen only once. Sequencing was performed on peripheral blood, taken on day 0 of AZD1222 vaccination. The receptors stem from an adult in good health.

This sequence joins TRBV5-5 and TRBJ1-5; tentatively, D is TRBD1 (6 bases). The ends were cut back, 3 bases at V and 0 bases at J, with 16 bases in the middle. This CDR3 contains 17 residues. Germline lookup yields CDR1 SGHKS and CDR2 YYEKEE (reference sequence). CDR3 DNA sequence: TGTGCCAGCAGCTGGGGGGCAGGGCCCTATAGCAATCAGCCCCAGCATTTT. Translating gives CASSWGAGPYSNQPQHF.

The V and J genes are TRBV7-3 and TRBJ1-6, with D tentatively TRBD1 (5 bases). V lost 2 bases, J lost 7 bases, and 9 bases lay in between. The CDR3 extends over 14 amino acids. Germline loops: CDR1 SGHTA, CDR2 FQGTGA. CDR3 sequence reads: CASSLSGPNSPLHF. CDR3 in DNA: TGTGCCAGCAGCTTATCAGGGCCGAATTCACCCCTCCACTTT.

The chain employs TRBV7-2 and TRBJ2-7; D is tentatively TRBD1 or TRBD2 (6 bases each). Germline V gene lookup returns CDR1 SGHTA and CDR2 FQGNSA. CDR3 length: 15 residues. Deletions cut 5 bases from V and 6 bases from J, with 20 bases between. The DNA for the CDR3 is TGTGCCAGCAGCCCGGGGGTTTGGGGGGCGGGCGAGCAGTACTTC. Its translation: CASSPGVWGAGEQYF. Using reference TRBV7-2 and TRBJ2-7 for the parts outside the CDR3, the full variable domain is GAGVSQSPSNKVTEKGKDVELRCDPISGHTALYWYRQSLGQGLEFLIYFQGNSAPDKSGLPSDRFSAERTGGSVSTLTIQRTQQEDSAVYLCASSPGVWGAGEQYFGPGTRLTVT.

The J gene is TRBJ1-1, the V gene TRBV9, with 10 bases lining up with TRBD1. CDR1 and CDR2 from the germline V gene are SGDLS and YYNGEE. The V and J ends lost 4 bases and 4 bases, in that order; junction bases with no gene match: 1. The CDR3 spans 13 residues. CDR3 in amino acids: CASSRQGATEAFF. The CDR3 coding sequence is TGTGCCAGCAGCCGACAGGGGGCCACTGAAGCTTTCTTT.

This clone came up a few times. This rearrangement joins TRBV12-3 or TRBV12-4 to TRBJ2-3, with 8 positions matching TRBD2. This CDR3 has 11 residues. Trimming cost V 5 bases and J 15 bases; bases outside gene matches: 7. Written as DNA, the CDR3 is TGTGCCAGCAGTGGCGGGGGGAGGCCTTATTTT. The encoded protein is CASSGGGRPYF.

A word on this clone: The germline gene is not matched at one end of the junction; a read error may be the cause. The chain couples TRBV2 to TRBJ2-7; D call uncertain. The CDR3 consists of 11 residues. Germline V gene sequence: CDR1 SNHLY, CDR2 FYNNEI. The CDR3 loop is CASSQAYEQYF. CDR3 nucleotide sequence: TGTGCCAGCAGTCAAGCCTACGAGCAGTACTTC. Filled out from reference TRBV2 and TRBJ2-7, the complete variable domain reads EPEVTQTPSHQVTQMGQEVILRCVPISNHLYFYWYRQILGQKVEFLVSFYNNEISEKSEIFDDQFSVERPDGSNFTLKIRSTKLEDSAMYFCASSQAYEQYFGPGTRLTVT.

The chain has TRBV6-1 and TRBJ2-3, with unresolved D. Between the trimmed V and J ends, which lost 0 bases and 4 bases, there was a span of 11 bases. The germline gives CDR1 MNHNS, CDR2 SASEGT. This CDR3 is 15 amino acids long. The CDR3 DNA reads TGTGCCAGCAGTGAAGCTTCAAGGGCGGCAGATACGCAGTATTTT. Protein: CASSEASRAADTQYF.

The chain uses TRBV5-4 and TRBJ2-7; D could derive from TRBD1 or TRBD2 (5 bases each). V was shortened by 2 bases and J by 9 bases, with 9 bases between the two germline ends. The germline gives CDR1 SGHNT, CDR2 YYREEE (reference sequence). CDR3 length equals 11 residues. The CDR3 spells CASSFRERQYF. The CDR3 coding sequence is TGTGCCAGCAGCTTCAGGGAGAGGCAGTACTTC.

CDR3 region: CASSPRQGLLGGYTF. Written as DNA, the CDR3 is TGTGCCAGCAGTCCCAGACAGGGGCTGCTCGGTGGCTACACCTTC. The V and J genes are TRBV11-2 and TRBJ1-2; 8 nucleotides agree with TRBD1. V gave up 6 bases and J gave up 7 bases; unmatched junction bases: 13. Germline CDR1 SGHAT, CDR2 FQNNGV. The CDR3 sequence is 15 residues long. Using reference TRBV11-2 and TRBJ1-2 for the parts outside the CDR3, the full variable domain is EAGVAQSPRYKIIEKRQSVAFWCNPISGHATLYWYQQILGQGPKLLIQFQNNGVVDDSQLPKDRFSAERLKGVDSTLKIQPAKLEDSAVYLCASSPRQGLLGGYTFGSGTRLTVV.

The chain has TRBV7-9 and TRBJ2-7; a weak D match, TRBD1 (6 bases). Per germline, CDR1 SEHNR and CDR2 FQNEAQ (reference sequence). This CDR3 spans 14 amino acids. Trimming removed 5 bases from V and 3 bases from J, with 14 bases in between. The chain's CDR3 is CASSPPGHIYEQYF. The CDR3 DNA is TGTGCCAGCAGCCCGCCGGGACACATCTACGAGCAGTACTTC.

V and J are TRBV5-4 and TRBJ1-1; D unclear. The CDR3 length is 15 residues. In germline, CDR1 is SGHNT, CDR2 YYREEE (reference sequence). V dropped 0 bases and J dropped 5 bases, with 14 bases sitting between them. The CDR3 region has the DNA TGTGCCAGCAGCTTGGGAGGACGCTCGGGGACTGAAGCTTTCTTT. It codes for CASSLGGRSGTEAFF.

In its sample, this clone was seen once. The chain uses TRBV7-9 and TRBJ1-1; D is unresolved. The CDR3 is 14 amino acids. Germline CDR1 SEHNR, CDR2 FQNEAQ (reference sequence). Trimming left V 2 bases short and J 0 bases short, with 7 bases between. The CDR3 coding sequence is TGTGCCAGCAGCTTACTACAGTTGAACACTGAAGCTTTCTTT. Amino acids: CASSLLQLNTEAFF.

CDR3 bases: TGTGCCAGTAGTATCTTCGGACGAGGGCTTGTGAATTCACCCCTCCACTTT. Amino acid sequence: CASSIFGRGLVNSPLHF. The chain links TRBV19 to TRBJ1-6, with D unresolved. CDR3 length: 17 residues. V dropped 3 bases and J dropped 7 bases, with 19 bases sitting between them. Germline-derived CDR1 and CDR2 are LNHDA and SQIVND (reference sequence).

The V call is TRBV30, the J call TRBJ2-7; D unclear. The CDR3 has 11 amino acids. V lost 2 bases and J 7 bases, leaving 9 bases between the germline ends. CDR1 is GTSNPN, CDR2 SVGIG, per germline (reference sequence). The CDR3 spells CAWSTGWEQYF. The CDR3 nucleotides read TGTGCCTGGAGTACGGGCTGGGAGCAGTACTTC.

The chain combines TRBV2 with TRBJ1-2; 11 nucleotides align to TRBD1. CDR1 is SNHLY, CDR2 FYNNEI, per germline. J was trimmed by 6 bases and V by 0 bases; bases with no gene match: 15. The CDR3 is 19 residues long. The CDR3 loop is CASSEALLLWDRGMNGYTF. The CDR3, as DNA: TGTGCCAGCAGTGAAGCGCTTCTTTTATGGGACAGGGGGATGAATGGCTACACCTTC.

V gene TRBV3-1 (or the pseudogene TRBV3-2) combines with J gene TRBJ2-3; the match to TRBD2 covers 8 bases. J was trimmed by 7 bases and V by 1 base; bases with no gene match: 7. Germline-derived CDR1 and CDR2 are LGHDT and YNNKEL (reference sequence). The CDR3 runs to 15 residues. The CDR3 bases are TGTGCCAGCAGCCAAGGTAGCGGGGCCCTCTATACGCAGTATTTT. It yields the protein CASSQGSGALYTQYF.

The rearrangement links TRBV7-8 to TRBJ2-1; tentatively, D is TRBD1 (9 bases). The V gene lost 2 bases and the J gene lost 8 bases, with 19 bases spanning the gap. Per germline, CDR1 SGHVS and CDR2 FQNEAQ. The CDR3 length is 16 residues. The CDR3 loop reads CASSLPPGQGLDEQFF. The CDR3 DNA follows: TGTGCCAGCAGCTTACCCCCGGGACAGGGACTAGATGAGCAGTTCTTC.

This clone appeared once. The chain combines TRBV4-2 with TRBJ2-2, with TRBD2 matching over 9 bases. This CDR3 is 17 amino acids long. Germline V gives CDR1 LGHNA, CDR2 YNFKEQ. Trimming removed 1 base from V and 2 bases from J; junction bases left unmatched: 5. Here the CDR3 DNA reads TGTGCCAGCAGCCAAGTGATAGCGGGGGATAACACCGGGGAGCTGTTTTTT. Translation: CASSQVIAGDNTGELFF.

The genes are TRBV29-1 and TRBJ1-4; D may be TRBD1 (5 bases). Germline V gene data show CDR1 as SQVTM and CDR2 as ANQGSEA. The CDR3 contains 13 residues. The germline V and J ends were trimmed by 4 bases and 8 bases, with 14 bases remaining between them. CDR3 amino acids: CSVGVGAGEKLFF. Written as DNA, the CDR3 is TGCAGCGTTGGGGTAGGGGCGGGCGAAAAACTGTTTTTT.

Written as DNA, the CDR3 is TGCGCCAGCAGCTTGACCACTAGCACCACAGATACGCAGTATTTT. Translating gives CASSLTTSTTDTQYF. The V gene is TRBV5-1, the J gene TRBJ2-3; tentatively, D is TRBD2 (6 bases). CDR3 length equals 15 residues. Germline CDR1 reads SGHRS; CDR2 reads YFSETQ. V was pared by 1 base and J by 2 bases, with 11 bases between.

The V and J genes are TRBV25-1 and TRBJ2-7, with 9 bases aligning to TRBD1. The CDR3 is made up of 12 amino acids. CDR1 is MGHDK and CDR2 is SYGVNS in the germline V gene. The V gene end was trimmed by 2 bases and the J gene end by 10 bases; junction bases not matched to a gene: 3. The CDR3 DNA follows: TGTGCCAGCAGTGAAGTAACAGGGGGCCAGTACTTC. Protein: CASSEVTGGQYF.